This entry lists 8 T cell receptor beta chains sequenced from one sample in a study of shared clonotypes between healthy human individuals. The data were produced by immunoSEQ multiplex PCR, yet TCRdb's version contains in-frame clones alone and is incomplete. The repertoire consists of some 1.5 million clones, with 95% to 99% occurring once and the leading ten covering 0.45%. Sequencing was carried out using naive CD4+ T cells sorted from blood. Subset noted: CD45RA+ positively selected. The receptor set was obtained from a man aged 30 to 39 in good health.

The chain couples TRBV7-8 to TRBJ2-4, with TRBD1 matching 10 bases. The CDR3 sequence is 13 residues long. The germline V gene has CDR1 SGHVS and CDR2 FQNEAQ. The junction had 3 bases not matched to a gene; V was cut back by 5 bases and J by 8 bases. In DNA, the CDR3 is TGTGCCAGCAGCAAAGGACAGGGGGACATTCAGTACTTC. The encoded protein is CASSKGQGDIQYF.

This sequence joins TRBV5-1 and TRBJ2-2; D possibly corresponds to TRBD1 (6 bases). Germline CDR1 reads SGHRS; CDR2 reads YFSETQ. This CDR3 spans 14 amino acids. Trimming removed 2 bases at V and 6 bases at J, with 11 bases between. Here the CDR3 reads CASSLITGSGELFF. CDR3 bases: TGCGCCAGCAGCTTAATTACAGGGTCCGGGGAGCTGTTTTTT. The full variable domain, completed using reference TRBV5-1 and TRBJ2-2, is KAGVTQTPRYLIKTRGQQVTLSCSPISGHRSVSWYQQTPGQGLQFLFEYFSETQRNKGNFPGRFSGRQFSNSRSEMNVSTLELGDSALYLCASSLITGSGELFFGEGSRLTVL.

The chain carries TRBV19 and TRBJ1-5; D gene uncertain. V shed 4 bases and J shed 5 bases, with 12 bases lying between them. The CDR3 totals 14 residues. The germline V gene encodes CDR1 LNHDA and CDR2 SQIVND (reference sequence). DNA for the CDR3: TGTGCCAGTAGTAATGGCAGGCCCGATCAGCCCCAGCATTTT. Residues: CASSNGRPDQPQHF. Filled out from reference TRBV19 and TRBJ1-5, the complete variable domain reads DGGITQSPKYLFRKEGQNVTLSCEQNLNHDAMYWYRQDPGQGLRLIYYSQIVNDFQKGDIAEGYSVSREKKESFPLTVTSAQKNPTAFYLCASSNGRPDQPQHFGDGTRLSIL.

This clone was picked up one time. The gene calls are TRBV30 and TRBJ1-5; maybe TRBD1 (6 bases). This CDR3 region has 14 residues. V was pared by 2 bases and J by 3 bases, with 11 bases between. The germline CDR1 and CDR2 sequences are GTSNPN and SVGIG (reference sequence). This CDR3 reads CAWSLTGLNQPQHF. CDR3 DNA sequence: TGTGCCTGGAGTCTCACAGGGCTCAATCAGCCCCAGCATTTT.

Turning to this clone: The same CDR3 arises from other DNA sequences in this sample as well. V is TRBV6-5 and J is TRBJ1-5; D ambiguous. Germline loops: CDR1 MNHEY, CDR2 SVGAGI. Trimming removed 3 bases at V and 4 bases at J, with 7 bases between. This CDR3 has 13 residues. The CDR3 DNA reads as TGTGCCAGCAGTTATTCACCAAATCAGCCCCAGCATTTT. This sequence encodes CASSYSPNQPQHF.

The chain joins TRBV5-4 to TRBJ1-1, with 8 positions matching TRBD1. CDR1 is SGHNT, CDR2 YYREEE, per germline (reference sequence). V shed 4 bases and J 4 bases; nucleotides not matched to a gene: 6. This CDR3 contains 14 residues. The CDR3 DNA reads TGTGCCAGCAGCCTAGGACAGGGTAGCACTGAAGCTTTCTTT. It yields the protein CASSLGQGSTEAFF.

CDR3 loop: CASSPSASGNTIYF. The CDR3 DNA reads TGTGCCAGCAGCCCCTCCGCTTCTGGAAACACCATATATTTT. This chain joins TRBV2 and TRBJ1-3; D call uncertain. This CDR3 has 14 amino acids. The V end lost 6 bases, the J end lost 1 base, and 10 bases lay between the germline ends. Germline-derived CDR1 and CDR2 are SNHLY and FYNNEI. Full variable domain (missing parts from reference TRBV2 and TRBJ1-3): EPEVTQTPSHQVTQMGQEVILRCVPISNHLYFYWYRQILGQKVEFLVSFYNNEISEKSEIFDDQFSVERPDGSNFTLKIRSTKLEDSAMYFCASSPSASGNTIYFGEGSWLTVV.

This chain links TRBV18 with TRBJ2-7, with 7 positions matching TRBD2. J was trimmed by 3 bases and V by 2 bases; bases with no gene match: 4. CDR1 is KGHSH, CDR2 LQKENI, per germline. The CDR3 runs to 14 residues. CDR3 nucleotide sequence: TGTGCCAGCTCACCAGGGACTACTCTCTACGAGCAGTACTTC. Its protein product is CASSPGTTLYEQYF. Full variable domain (missing parts from reference TRBV18 and TRBJ2-7): NAGVMQNPRHLVRRRGQEARLRCSPMKGHSHVYWYRQLPEEGLKFMVYLQKENIIDESGMPKERFSAEFPKEGPSILRIQQVVRGDSAAYFCASSPGTTLYEQYFGPGTRLTVT.